This T cell receptor (beta chain) was found in a study of blood T cells in healthy people across ages. Background on the study: Researchers report that template switching captured about one barcoded beta molecule per two T cells.

Germline CDR1 and CDR2: LGHNA and YSLEER. The CDR3 has 17 amino acids. A sample-barcoded 5' primer and a J-beta primer mix were used in a second PCR of roughly 6 to 11 cycles. A single record per CDR3 protein comes from TCRdb applying MiXCR to the 5' RACE reads. The sample consists of roughly 1.5 million distinct CDR3 sequences, around 40% of them appearing once. Donors were systemically healthy Caucasian individuals from Russia aged about 6 to 95 years. A word on this clonotype: The junction departs from germline at one end; a sequencing error may be responsible.

The sequence derives from a woman between 18 and 29 years old in good health. The chain carries TRBV4-3 and TRBJ2-6, with D unresolved. The sample comprised blood. CDR3 residues: CAGSPSIGGIGANVLTF. Written as DNA, the CDR3 is TGCGCCGGCAGCCCCTCCATCGGCGGAATTGGGGCCAACGTCCTGACTTTC.